This TCR beta chain was captured by sequencing in a study of cytomegalovirus exposure and HLA in healthy donors. Notes on the study in general: Serostatus for CMV was the only available immune exposure information. Later on, analysis showed that most CMV-associated TCR beta chains appeared to be HLA-restricted.

Amplification used 60 Vbeta primers and 13 Jbeta primers. Assay used: immunoSEQ multiplex PCR; TCRdb lists only in-frame clones, some missing. This specimen shows some 200,000 clones; the ten leading clones hold almost 0.75%. With regard to this clone: The target antigen is unknown.

Germline V CDR1 and CDR2: MDHEN, SYDVKM. The CDR3 is made up of 13 amino acids. J gave up 7 bases and V 7 bases, and 7 bases lay outside the gene matches. V and J are TRBV28 and TRBJ1-2, with 9 bases identical to TRBD1. Source material: PBMCs. This receptor was obtained from a boy under 18 in good health and CMV-seronegative. The CDR3 nucleotides read TGTGCCAGCAACAACAGGGGGCCAGGTGGCTACACCTTC. Its translation: CASNNRGPGGYTF.